This TCR beta chain was retrieved from a study of OX40 agonist ivuxolimab in advanced cancers. Study conclusions and caveats: Antigens targeted by the expanded peripheral T cells were not determined. Those patients achieving a partial response at 0.1-3.0 mg/kg showed among the lowest clonal expansion.

Libraries were prepared by immunoSEQ multiplex PCR; TCRdb keeps only in-frame clonotypes and omits some of them. The sample yields roughly 40,000 clones, roughly four fifths seen once. V was clipped by 8 bases and J by 2 bases, with 13 bases between them. Germline CDR1 MNHNY, CDR2 SVGAGI (reference sequence). The CDR3 loop spans 13 amino acids. Remarks on this clone: Its specificity is not known.

The sequencing here drew on CD4+ or CD8+ T cells sorted from blood, taken in a trial of the OX40 agonist ivuxolimab. The V call is TRBV6-6, the J call TRBJ2-7; D perhaps matches TRBD2 (5 bases). The clonotype originates from an adult with an advanced solid tumor such as melanoma, head and neck, liver or kidney cancer. The CDR3 coding sequence is TGTGCCAGCGGACTTGCAGAGACCTACGAGCAGTACTTC. It codes for CASGLAETYEQYF.